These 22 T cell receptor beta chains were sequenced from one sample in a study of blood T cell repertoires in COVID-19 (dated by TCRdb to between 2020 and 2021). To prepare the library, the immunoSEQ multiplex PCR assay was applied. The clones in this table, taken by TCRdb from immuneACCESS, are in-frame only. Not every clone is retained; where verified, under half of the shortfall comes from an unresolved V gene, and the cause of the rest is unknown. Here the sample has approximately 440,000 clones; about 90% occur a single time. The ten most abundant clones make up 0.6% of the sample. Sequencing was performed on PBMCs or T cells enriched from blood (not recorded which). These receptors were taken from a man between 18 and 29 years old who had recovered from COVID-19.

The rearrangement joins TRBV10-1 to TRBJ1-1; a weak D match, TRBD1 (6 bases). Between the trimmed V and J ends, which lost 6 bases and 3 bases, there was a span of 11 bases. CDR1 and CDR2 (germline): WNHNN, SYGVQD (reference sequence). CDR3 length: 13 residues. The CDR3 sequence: CASSGQSYTEAFF. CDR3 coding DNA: TGCGCCAGCAGCGGACAGTCGTACACTGAAGCTTTCTTT.

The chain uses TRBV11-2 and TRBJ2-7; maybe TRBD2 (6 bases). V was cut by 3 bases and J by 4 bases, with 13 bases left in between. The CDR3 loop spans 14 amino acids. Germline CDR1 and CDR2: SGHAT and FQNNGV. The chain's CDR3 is CASSFGGIFYEQYF. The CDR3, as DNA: TGTGCCAGCAGCTTCGGCGGGATTTTTTACGAGCAGTACTTC.

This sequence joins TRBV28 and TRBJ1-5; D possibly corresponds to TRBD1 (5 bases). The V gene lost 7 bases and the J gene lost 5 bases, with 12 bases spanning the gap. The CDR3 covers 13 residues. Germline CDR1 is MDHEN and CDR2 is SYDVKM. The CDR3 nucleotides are TGTGCCAGCATGGGGCAATCCCATCAGCCCCAGCATTTT. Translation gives CASMGQSHQPQHF.

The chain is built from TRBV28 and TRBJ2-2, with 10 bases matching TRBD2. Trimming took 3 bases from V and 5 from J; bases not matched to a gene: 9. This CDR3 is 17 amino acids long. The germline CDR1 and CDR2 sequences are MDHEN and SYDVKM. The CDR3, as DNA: TGTGCCAGCAGTTTGGAAGCGGGAGGGTGGAGGACCGGGGAGCTGTTTTTT. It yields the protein CASSLEAGGWRTGELFF.

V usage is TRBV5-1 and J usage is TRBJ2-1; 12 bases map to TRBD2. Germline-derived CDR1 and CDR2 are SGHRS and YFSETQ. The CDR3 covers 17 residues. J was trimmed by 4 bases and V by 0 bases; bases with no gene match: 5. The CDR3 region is CASSLVSGLAGYNEQFF. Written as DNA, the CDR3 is TGCGCCAGCAGCTTGGTTTCCGGACTAGCGGGGTACAATGAGCAGTTCTTC.

Here the CDR3 reads CASLTEHYEQYF. CDR3 DNA sequence: TGTGCCAGCTTGACGGAGCACTACGAGCAGTACTTC. V and J are TRBV28 and TRBJ2-7; D gene ambiguous. This CDR3 is 12 amino acids long. V was clipped by 8 bases and J by 3 bases, with 11 bases between them. Germline loops: CDR1 MDHEN, CDR2 SYDVKM.

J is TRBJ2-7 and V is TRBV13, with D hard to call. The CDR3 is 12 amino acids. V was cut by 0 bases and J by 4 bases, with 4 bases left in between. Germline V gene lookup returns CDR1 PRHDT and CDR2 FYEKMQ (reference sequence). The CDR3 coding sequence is TGTGCCAGCAGCTTAGGCAGGTACGAGCAGTACTTC. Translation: CASSLGRYEQYF.

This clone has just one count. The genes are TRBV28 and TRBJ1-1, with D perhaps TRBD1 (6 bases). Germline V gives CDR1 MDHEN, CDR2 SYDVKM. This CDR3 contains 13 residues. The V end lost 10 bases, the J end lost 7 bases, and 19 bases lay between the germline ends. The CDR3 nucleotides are TGTGCCACCCAAGACAGGTCAGGAGATGAAGCTTTCTTT. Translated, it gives CATQDRSGDEAFF.

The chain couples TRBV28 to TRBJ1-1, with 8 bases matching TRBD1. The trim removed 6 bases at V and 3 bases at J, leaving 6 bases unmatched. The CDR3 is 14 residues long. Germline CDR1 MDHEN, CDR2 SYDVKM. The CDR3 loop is CASRLTGEYTEAFF. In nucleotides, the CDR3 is TGTGCCAGCAGATTGACAGGGGAGTACACTGAAGCTTTCTTT.

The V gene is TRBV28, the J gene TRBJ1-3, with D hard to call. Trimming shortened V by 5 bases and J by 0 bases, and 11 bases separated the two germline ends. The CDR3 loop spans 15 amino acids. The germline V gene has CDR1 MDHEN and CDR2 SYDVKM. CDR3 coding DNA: TGTGCCAGCAGTCTCACACCCCGCTCTGGAAACACCATATATTTT. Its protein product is CASSLTPRSGNTIYF.

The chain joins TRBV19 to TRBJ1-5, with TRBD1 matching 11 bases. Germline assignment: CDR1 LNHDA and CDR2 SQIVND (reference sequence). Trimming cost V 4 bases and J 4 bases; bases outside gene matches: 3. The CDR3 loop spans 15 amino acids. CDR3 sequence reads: CASSTGQGGNQPQHF. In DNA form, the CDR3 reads TGTGCCAGTAGTACGGGACAGGGGGGGAATCAGCCCCAGCATTTT.

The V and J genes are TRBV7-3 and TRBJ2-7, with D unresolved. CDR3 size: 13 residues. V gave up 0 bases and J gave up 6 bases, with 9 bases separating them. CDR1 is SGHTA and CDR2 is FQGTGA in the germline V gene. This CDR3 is CASSLTGTGEQYF. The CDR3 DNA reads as TGTGCCAGCAGCTTAACCGGTACGGGCGAGCAGTACTTC.

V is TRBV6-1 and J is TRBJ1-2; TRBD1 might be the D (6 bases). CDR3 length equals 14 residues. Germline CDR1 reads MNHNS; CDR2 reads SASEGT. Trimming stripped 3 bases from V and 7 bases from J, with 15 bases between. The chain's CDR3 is CASSEGAVVLGYTF. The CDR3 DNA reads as TGTGCCAGCAGTGAGGGGGCGGTCGTCCTTGGCTACACCTTC.

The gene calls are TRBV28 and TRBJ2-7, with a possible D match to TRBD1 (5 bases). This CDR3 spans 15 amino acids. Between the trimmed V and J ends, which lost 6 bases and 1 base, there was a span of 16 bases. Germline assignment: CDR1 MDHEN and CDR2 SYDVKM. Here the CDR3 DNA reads TGTGCCAGCAGCCCCGTAGGGGCAACATCCTACGAGCAGTACTTC. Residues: CASSPVGATSYEQYF.

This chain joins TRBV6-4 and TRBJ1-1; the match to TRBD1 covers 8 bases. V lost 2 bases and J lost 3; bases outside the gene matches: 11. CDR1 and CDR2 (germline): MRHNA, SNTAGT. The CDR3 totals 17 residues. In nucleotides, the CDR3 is TGTGCCAGCAGTGACGCGGGGGTCAACAGGGGGGACACTGAAGCTTTCTTT. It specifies CASSDAGVNRGDTEAFF.

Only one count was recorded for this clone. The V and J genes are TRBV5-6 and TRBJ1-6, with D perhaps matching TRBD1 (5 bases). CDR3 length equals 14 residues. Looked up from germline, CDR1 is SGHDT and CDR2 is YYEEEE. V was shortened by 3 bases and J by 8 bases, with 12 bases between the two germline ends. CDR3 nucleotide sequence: TGTGCCAGCAGCTGGGGGGGATCGGATTCACCCCTCCACTTT. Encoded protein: CASSWGGSDSPLHF.

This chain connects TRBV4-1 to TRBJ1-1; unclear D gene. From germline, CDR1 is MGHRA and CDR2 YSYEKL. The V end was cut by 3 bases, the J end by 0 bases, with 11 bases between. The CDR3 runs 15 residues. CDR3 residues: CASSQALGLNTEAFF. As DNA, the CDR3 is TGCGCCAGCAGCCAGGCCCTTGGGCTGAACACTGAAGCTTTCTTT.

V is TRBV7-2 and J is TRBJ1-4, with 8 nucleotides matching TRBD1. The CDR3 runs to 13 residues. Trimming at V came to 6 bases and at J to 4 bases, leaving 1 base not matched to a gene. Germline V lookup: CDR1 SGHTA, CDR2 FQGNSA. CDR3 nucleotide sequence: TGTGCCAGCAGGGACAGGGTTAATGAAAAACTGTTTTTT. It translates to CASRDRVNEKLFF.

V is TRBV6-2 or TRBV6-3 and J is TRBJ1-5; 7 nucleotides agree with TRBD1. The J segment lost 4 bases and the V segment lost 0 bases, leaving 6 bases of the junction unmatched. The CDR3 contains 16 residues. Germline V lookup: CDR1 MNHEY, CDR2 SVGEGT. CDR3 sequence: CASSYSKGTANQPQHF. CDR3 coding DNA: TGTGCCAGCAGTTACTCAAAAGGGACAGCGAATCAGCCCCAGCATTTT.

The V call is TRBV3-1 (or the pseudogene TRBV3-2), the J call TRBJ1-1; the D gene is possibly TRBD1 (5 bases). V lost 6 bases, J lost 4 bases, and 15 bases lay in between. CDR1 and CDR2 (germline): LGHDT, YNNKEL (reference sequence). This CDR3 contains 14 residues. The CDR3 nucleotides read TGTGCCAGCAGTCTCAGGGCCCAGGGCACTGAAGCTTTCTTT. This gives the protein CASSLRAQGTEAFF.

Here the CDR3 DNA reads TGTGCCACCAGGCCGCTCGGAGGGTCGCTTGGCTACACCTTC. Its translation is CATRPLGGSLGYTF. The gene calls are TRBV15 and TRBJ1-2, with D hard to call. Germline CDR1 reads LNHNV; CDR2 reads YYDKDF (reference sequence). The length of the CDR3 is 14 residues. Trimming stripped 6 bases from V and 7 bases from J, with 18 bases between. Combining the CDR3 with reference TRBV15 and TRBJ1-2 gives the whole variable domain DAMVIQNPRYQVTQFGKPVTLSCSQTLNHNVMYWYQQKSSQAPKLLFHYYDKDFNNEADTPDNFQSRRPNTSFCFLDIRSPGLGDTAMYLCATRPLGGSLGYTFGSGTRLTVV.

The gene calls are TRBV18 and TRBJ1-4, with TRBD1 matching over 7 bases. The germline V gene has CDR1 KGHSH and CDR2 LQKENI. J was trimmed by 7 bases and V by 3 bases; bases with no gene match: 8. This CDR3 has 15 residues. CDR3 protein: CASSPTGVTGEKLFF. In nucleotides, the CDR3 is TGTGCCAGCTCACCCACAGGGGTCACTGGTGAAAAACTGTTTTTT. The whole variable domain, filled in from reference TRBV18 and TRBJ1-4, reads NAGVMQNPRHLVRRRGQEARLRCSPMKGHSHVYWYRQLPEEGLKFMVYLQKENIIDESGMPKERFSAEFPKEGPSILRIQQVVRGDSAAYFCASSPTGVTGEKLFFGSGTQLSVL.